These 8 T cell receptor beta chains were all obtained from the same sample, sequenced in a study of shared clonotypes between healthy human individuals. Clones were sequenced by immunoSEQ multiplex PCR, and TCRdb holds only the in-frame ones, with some missing. The sample lists some 690,000 clones, 90% seen once, with around a third in the top ten. Sample: memory CD8+ T cells from PBMCs. As to subset: CD45RO+ cells pooled with CCR7-negative TemRA cells. All receptors come from a young man in good health. Some clones in this sample may be carry-over from other donors' samples.

This chain links TRBV4-1 with TRBJ1-2; no clear D. CDR3 length equals 15 residues. Looked up from germline, CDR1 is MGHRA and CDR2 is YSYEKL. Trimming shortened V by 0 bases and J by 0 bases, and 8 bases separated the two germline ends. The CDR3 loop reads CASSQEELANYGYTF. CDR3 in DNA: TGCGCCAGCAGCCAAGAGGAGTTAGCTAACTATGGCTACACCTTC.

The chain joins TRBV28 to TRBJ2-2, with 7 bases matching TRBD1. The germline CDR1 and CDR2 sequences are MDHEN and SYDVKM. This CDR3 comprises 16 residues. The V segment lost 3 bases and the J segment 6 bases; nucleotides outside the gene matches: 10. CDR3 protein: CASSFEGQRRAGELFF. In DNA form, the CDR3 reads TGTGCCAGCAGTTTTGAGGGACAGCGAAGGGCCGGGGAGCTGTTTTTT.

V and J are TRBV4-3 and TRBJ2-7; 7 bases are a match to TRBD2. Germline assignment: CDR1 LGHNA and CDR2 YSLEER. V lost 2 bases and J lost 1; bases outside the gene matches: 5. This CDR3 contains 15 residues. CDR3 protein: CASSQTWGGSYEQYF. The CDR3 DNA is TGCGCCAGCAGCCAAACGTGGGGGGGGTCCTACGAGCAGTACTTC.

The chain has TRBV28 and TRBJ1-5; D remains ambiguous. CDR3 length equals 14 residues. Looked up from germline, CDR1 is MDHEN and CDR2 is SYDVKM. V lost 6 bases to trimming and J lost 3 bases, with 12 bases between them. CDR3 in DNA: TGTGCCAGCAGGGTGGAGGAGGACAATCAGCCCCAGCATTTT. It codes for CASRVEEDNQPQHF. The entire variable domain, with the rest obtained from reference TRBV28 and TRBJ1-5, is as follows: DVKVTQSSRYLVKRTGEKVFLECVQDMDHENMFWYRQDPGLGLRLIYFSYDVKMKEKGDIPEGYSVSREKKERFSLILESASTNQTSMYLCASRVEEDNQPQHFGDGTRLSIL.

This clone was recorded only once. The chain recombines TRBV13 with TRBJ2-7; TRBD1 matches at 8 bases. The CDR3 runs to 15 residues. Looked up from germline, CDR1 is PRHDT and CDR2 is FYEKMQ (reference sequence). J gave up 0 bases and V 5 bases, and 6 bases lay outside the gene matches. CDR3 bases: TGTGCCAGCAGCCCGGGGACAGGAACCTCCTACGAGCAGTACTTC. Its protein is CASSPGTGTSYEQYF.

CDR3 nucleotide sequence: TGTGCCAGCAGTGACGATCGTCGGACTAGCGGGAGCCACAATGAGCAGTTCTTC. Its protein product is CASSDDRRTSGSHNEQFF. The V gene is TRBV6-4, the J gene TRBJ2-1; 13 bases align to TRBD2. Germline trimming cut 2 bases from V and 5 bases from J; bases unmatched to any gene: 9. The CDR3 is 18 residues long. Per germline, CDR1 MRHNA and CDR2 SNTAGT.

The CDR3 region has the DNA TGCGCCAGCAGCTTGAAAGTAATTCGGGGGACTAGCGGATACAATGAGCAGTTCTTC. It encodes CASSLKVIRGTSGYNEQFF. This chain links TRBV5-1 with TRBJ2-1; 11 positions match TRBD2. Looked up from germline, CDR1 is SGHRS and CDR2 is YFSETQ. Trimming removed 1 base from V and 4 bases from J; junction bases left unmatched: 13. The CDR3 runs to 19 residues. Looking up the rest from reference TRBV5-1 and TRBJ2-1 gives the full variable domain: KAGVTQTPRYLIKTRGQQVTLSCSPISGHRSVSWYQQTPGQGLQFLFEYFSETQRNKGNFPGRFSGRQFSNSRSEMNVSTLELGDSALYLCASSLKVIRGTSGYNEQFFGPGTRLTVL.

This clone appeared once. The rearrangement links TRBV7-9 to TRBJ2-1, with TRBD2 matching 10 bases. There are 15 residues in the CDR3. The germline gives CDR1 SEHNR, CDR2 FQNEAQ (reference sequence). The J segment lost 9 bases and the V segment lost 4 bases, leaving 9 bases of the junction unmatched. The CDR3 sequence: CASSSGTSDRGEQFF. DNA of the CDR3: TGTGCCAGCAGCTCCGGGACTAGCGATAGGGGTGAGCAGTTCTTC.